This TCR beta chain was documented in a study of blood T cell repertoires in COVID-19. Study-wide context: Specimens from acute and convalescent COVID-19 originated in the United States, Italy and Spain. T cells, B-cell-depleted T cells, or PBMCs provided the cDNA or gDNA that served as material.

Per the authors' pipeline: Amplified reference gene primers provided the basis for estimating nucleated cell counts. TCRdb's table, derived via immunoSEQ multiplex PCR, lists solely in-frame clones and lacks some. That table is the source of V, J and clone size, and D and trimming were worked out from the DNA. The sample gives some 42,000 clones, 60% to 80% of which show up once; 25% to 35% is in the top ten. The CDR3 contains 15 residues. Looked up from germline, CDR1 is ENHRY and CDR2 is SYGVKD. V dropped 2 bases and J dropped 1; count of bases not matched to a gene: 3. This chain joins TRBV10-3 and TRBJ2-3, with 7 bases fitting TRBD2. The clonotype originates from an older woman with acute or convalescent COVID-19. The sequencing sample was made of peripheral blood. CDR3 protein: CAISELTSGTDTQYF. CDR3 DNA sequence: TGTGCCATCAGTGAGCTAACTAGCGGCACAGATACGCAGTATTTT.